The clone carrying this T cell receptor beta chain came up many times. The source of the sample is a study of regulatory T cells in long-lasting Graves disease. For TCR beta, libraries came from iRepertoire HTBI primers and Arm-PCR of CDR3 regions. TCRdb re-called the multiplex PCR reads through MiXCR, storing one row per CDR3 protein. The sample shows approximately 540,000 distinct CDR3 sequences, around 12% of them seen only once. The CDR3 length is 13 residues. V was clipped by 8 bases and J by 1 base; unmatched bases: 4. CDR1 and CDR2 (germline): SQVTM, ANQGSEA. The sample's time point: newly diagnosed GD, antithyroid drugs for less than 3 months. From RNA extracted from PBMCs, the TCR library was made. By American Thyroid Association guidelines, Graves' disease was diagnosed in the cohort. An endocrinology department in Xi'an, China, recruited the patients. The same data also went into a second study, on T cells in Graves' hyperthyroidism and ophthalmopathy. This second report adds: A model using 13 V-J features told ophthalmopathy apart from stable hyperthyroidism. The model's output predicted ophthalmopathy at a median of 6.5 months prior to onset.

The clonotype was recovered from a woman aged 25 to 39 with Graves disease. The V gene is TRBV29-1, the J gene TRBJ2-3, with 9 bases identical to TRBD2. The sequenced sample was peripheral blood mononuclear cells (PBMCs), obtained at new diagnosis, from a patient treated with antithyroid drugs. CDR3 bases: TGCAGCATGTTAGCGGGAGGCACAGATACGCAGTATTTT. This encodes CSMLAGGTDTQYF.